One and the same sample provided the 25 T cell receptor beta chains below, sequenced in a study of T cells after yellow fever vaccination. TCRdb recomputed calls from the 5' RACE reads with MiXCR, one row per CDR3 protein. The data contain approximately 450,000 distinct CDR3 sequences, approximately 18% of them singletons. The sample in question was PBMCs, obtained before the yellow fever booster vaccination. These receptors all stem from a man between 18 and 35 years old who received the YFV17D yellow fever vaccine.

This clonotype was picked up a small number of times. The chain carries TRBV20-1 and TRBJ2-5, with D possibly matching TRBD1 (5 bases). Trimming stripped 5 bases from V and 2 bases from J, with 9 bases between. The CDR3 consists of 12 residues. Germline V gene lookup returns CDR1 DFQATT and CDR2 SNEGSKA (reference sequence). DNA of the CDR3: TGCAGTGCTCCCGACAGACAAGAGACCCAGTACTTC. It translates to CSAPDRQETQYF.

The rearrangement joins TRBV21-1 to TRBJ2-7. TRBV21-1 is termed a pseudogene. The CDR3 runs 9 residues. In nucleotides, the CDR3 is TGTGCCAGCAGCAACAAGCAGTACGTC. As protein: CASSNKQYV.

This clonotype was seen a few times. The CDR3 is CASGYSLLGTEAFF. CDR3 in DNA: TGTGCCAGCGGGTACTCTCTTCTTGGCACTGAAGCTTTCTTT. This chain joins TRBV3-1 and TRBJ1-1, with D hard to call. The CDR3 extends over 14 amino acids. Germline V CDR1 and CDR2: LGHDT, YNNKEL (reference sequence). The V gene lost 8 bases and the J gene lost 4 bases, with 17 bases spanning the gap.

This clonotype was observed a handful of times. J is TRBJ2-7 and V is TRBV7-8; D is unresolved. The CDR3 spans 16 residues. CDR1 is SGHVS, CDR2 FQNEAQ, per germline. V shed 4 bases and J shed 3 bases, with 19 bases lying between them. CDR3 nucleotides: TGTGCCAGCAGCTCGGTTAGGCTCCCGACCTACTACGAGCAGTACGTC. Translation: CASSSVRLPTYYEQYV.

This clonotype has ten or more counts. V gene TRBV10-3 combines with J gene TRBJ2-3; D is possibly TRBD1 (6 bases). The CDR3 length is 14 residues. V shed 8 bases and J shed 2 bases, with 14 bases lying between them. Germline V gene sequence: CDR1 ENHRY, CDR2 SYGVKD. Written as DNA, the CDR3 is TGTGCCATCCAAGGGACACCGGCCACAGATACGCAGTATTTT. This sequence encodes CAIQGTPATDTQYF.

This clonotype was seen many times. The rearrangement links TRBV7-6 to TRBJ2-7; 8 nucleotides agree with TRBD2. Germline CDR1 is SGHVS and CDR2 is FNYEAQ. The junction had 7 bases not matched to a gene; V was cut back by 2 bases and J by 4 bases. The CDR3 covers 15 residues. CDR3 DNA: TGTGCCAGCAGCTTATCCGGCGGGGGGCAGTACGAGCAGTACTTC. Protein sequence: CASSLSGGGQYEQYF.

This clonotype showed up just a few times. CDR3 in DNA: TGCAGTGCTAGCGGGGACTCAACAGATACGCAGTATTTT. Protein product: CSASGDSTDTQYF. The chain joins TRBV20-1 to TRBJ2-3; D might be TRBD2 (6 bases). CDR3 length equals 13 residues. The V gene lost 3 bases and the J gene lost 3 bases, with 10 bases spanning the gap. From germline, CDR1 is DFQATT and CDR2 SNEGSKA (reference sequence).

In this sample, this clonotype turned up a few times. The CDR3 loop is CAIQGRDNSPLHF. The CDR3 nucleotides read TGTGCCATACAGGGCAGAGATAATTCACCCCTCCACTTT. The chain has TRBV28 and TRBJ1-6; TRBD1 might be the D (6 bases). V was cut by 10 bases and J by 5 bases, with 12 bases left in between. The CDR3 has 13 residues. The germline gives CDR1 MDHEN, CDR2 SYDVKM.

The chain is built from TRBV7-2 and TRBJ2-1; the match to TRBD1 covers 9 bases. The CDR3 extends over 15 amino acids. Germline CDR1 and CDR2: SGHTA and FQGNSA. V was clipped by 5 bases and J by 3 bases; unmatched bases: 5. The CDR3 loop reads CASSGATGGYNEQFF. In DNA, the CDR3 is TGTGCCAGCAGCGGAGCGACAGGGGGCTACAATGAGCAGTTCTTC.

The table lists this clonotype with a few counts. The chain recombines TRBV7-2 with TRBJ2-2; D not certain. Germline V gene data show CDR1 as SGHTA and CDR2 as FQGNSA. There are 15 residues in the CDR3. Trimming stripped 3 bases from V and 4 bases from J, with 12 bases between. This CDR3 reads CASSLGVGTTGELFF. The CDR3 coding sequence is TGTGCCAGCAGCTTGGGTGTGGGAACCACCGGGGAGCTGTTTTTT. The variable domain in full, completed from reference TRBV7-2 and TRBJ2-2, reads GAGVSQSPSNKVTEKGKDVELRCDPISGHTALYWYRQSLGQGLEFLIYFQGNSAPDKSGLPSDRFSAERTGGSVSTLTIQRTQQEDSAVYLCASSLGVGTTGELFFGEGSRLTVL.

This clonotype came up a few times. The chain is built from TRBV4-3 and TRBJ2-1; TRBD2 matches at 13 bases. V shed 4 bases and J 4 bases; nucleotides not matched to a gene: 10. The germline CDR1 and CDR2 sequences are LGHNA and YSLEER. The CDR3 totals 18 residues. CDR3: CASSRETSGGRGYNEQFF. CDR3 DNA sequence: TGCGCCAGCAGCCGGGAGACTAGCGGGGGGAGAGGGTACAATGAGCAGTTCTTC.

The V and J genes are TRBV6-5 and TRBJ1-1; no definite D call. The CDR3 runs to 13 residues. V gave up 5 bases and J gave up 7 bases, with 14 bases separating them. From germline, CDR1 is MNHEY and CDR2 SVGAGI. The CDR3 DNA reads TGTGCCAGCAGTCCGGACCTCTCGGATGAAGCTTTCTTT. Translated, it gives CASSPDLSDEAFF.

CDR3 in amino acids: CSVVLQGRNEQFF. DNA for the CDR3: TGCAGCGTTGTTTTACAGGGGAGGAATGAGCAGTTCTTC. The chain uses TRBV29-1 and TRBJ2-1; TRBD1 might be the D (7 bases). The length of the CDR3 is 13 residues. The germline CDR1 and CDR2 sequences are SQVTM and ANQGSEA. V lost 4 bases and J 7 bases, leaving 14 bases between the germline ends.

This clonotype appeared many times. The gene calls are TRBV12-3 or TRBV12-4 and TRBJ2-7; D is perhaps TRBD1 (6 bases). Trimming left V 6 bases short and J 6 bases short, with 15 bases between. The CDR3 has 13 amino acids. CDR3 in amino acids: CASRSHREGEQYF. The DNA of the CDR3 is TGTGCCAGCAGGTCGCACAGGGAAGGCGAGCAGTACTTC.

This clonotype has just a few counts. V gene TRBV24-1 combines with J gene TRBJ2-2; D uncertain. Per the germline V gene, CDR1 is KGHDR and CDR2 is SFDVKD. CDR3 size: 12 residues. V lost 1 base and J lost 4, with 0 bases in between. The CDR3 bases are TGTGCCACCAGTGATTTCACCGGGGAGCTGTTTTTT. Its translation is CATSDFTGELFF.

Ten or more counts support this clonotype. V gene TRBV29-1 combines with J gene TRBJ1-1; possible D gene TRBD1, 5 bases. Germline V lookup: CDR1 SQVTM, CDR2 ANQGSEA. This CDR3 has 11 residues. The ends were cut back, 7 bases at V and 4 bases at J, with 10 bases in the middle. The CDR3 reads CSACGGTEAFF. CDR3 coding DNA: TGCAGCGCCTGTGGGGGCACTGAAGCTTTCTTT.

This clonotype has just a few counts. CDR3 sequence: CASSPRSWTLPYGYTF. CDR3 sequence (DNA): TGTGCCAGCAGTCCAAGGTCGTGGACTCTGCCCTATGGCTACACCTTC. This chain joins TRBV12-3 or TRBV12-4 and TRBJ1-2; D uncertain. CDR3 length: 16 amino acids. Trimming removed 5 bases at V and 4 bases at J, with 20 bases between.

The V gene is TRBV6-6, the J gene TRBJ2-5; D unresolved. Trimming left V 3 bases short and J 7 bases short, with 21 bases between. The CDR3 contains 16 residues. Germline V gene data show CDR1 as MNHNY and CDR2 as SVGAGI (reference sequence). CDR3 sequence: CASSYLGQNVPGTQYF. The CDR3 DNA follows: TGTGCCAGCAGTTATCTTGGCCAGAATGTTCCAGGGACCCAGTACTTC.

This clonotype was counted only a few times. The gene calls are TRBV6-2 or TRBV6-3 and TRBJ1-1; D is unresolved. Germline V lookup: CDR1 MNHEY, CDR2 SVGEGT. The CDR3 contains 13 residues. V was shortened by 6 bases and J by 10 bases, with 18 bases between the two germline ends. The CDR3 region has the DNA TGTGCCAGCAGCCCCCGGGGAGGGCGGGGAGCTTTCTTT. Translated: CASSPRGGRGAFF.

This clonotype was counted between two and nine times. The rearrangement links TRBV15 to TRBJ1-2; a weak D match, TRBD1 (5 bases). From germline, CDR1 is LNHNV and CDR2 YYDKDF (reference sequence). Trimming stripped 4 bases from V and 6 bases from J, with 12 bases between. The CDR3 has 13 amino acids. CDR3 bases: TGTGCCACCAGCAACGGCGGGGGGGATGGCTACACCTTC. This encodes CATSNGGGDGYTF.

The chain carries TRBV27 and TRBJ1-5, with D uncertain. Germline-derived CDR1 and CDR2 are MNHEY and SMNVEV (reference sequence). The CDR3 covers 14 residues. Trimming pared 4 bases from V and 7 bases from J, leaving 14 bases between. The CDR3 DNA is TGTGCCAGCAGTTCATTAGGCCCCCGCCAGCCCCAGCATTTT. It yields the protein CASSSLGPRQPQHF.

This clonotype showed up just a few times. This rearrangement joins TRBV12-3 or TRBV12-4 to TRBJ2-7; D perhaps matches TRBD1 (6 bases). CDR3 length equals 15 residues. V was trimmed by 6 bases and J by 3 bases, leaving 18 bases between them. The CDR3 region is CASSLDRVPNYEQYF. The CDR3 nucleotides read TGTGCCAGCAGCTTGGACAGAGTCCCCAACTACGAGCAGTACTTC.

The genes are TRBV7-9 and TRBJ2-3; a weak D match, TRBD1 (7 bases). Germline CDR1 is SEHNR and CDR2 is FQNEAQ (reference sequence). The length of the CDR3 is 15 residues. Trimming removed 5 bases at V and 1 base at J, with 13 bases between. The CDR3 DNA reads as TGTGCCAGCAGCCCCAGGAGGGGGCGCACAGATACGCAGTATTTT. It translates to CASSPRRGRTDTQYF.

This chain links TRBV4-1 with TRBJ1-1; the match to TRBD1 covers 8 bases. In germline, CDR1 is MGHRA, CDR2 YSYEKL. CDR3 length equals 13 residues. V was clipped by 3 bases and J by 11 bases; unmatched bases: 8. This CDR3 is CASSQLPGGSAFF. The CDR3 DNA is TGCGCCAGCAGCCAGCTCCCAGGGGGCTCGGCTTTCTTT.

This chain joins TRBV6-5 and TRBJ2-1; 12 nucleotides match TRBD2. V lost 5 bases and J lost 14; bases outside the gene matches: 10. The CDR3 totals 14 residues. CDR1 is MNHEY, CDR2 SVGAGI, per germline. CDR3 in amino acids: CASSLAGGFGFEFF. The CDR3 nucleotides are TGTGCCAGCAGTCTAGCGGGGGGGTTCGGATTCGAGTTCTTC.